These 8 T cell receptor beta chains came from one sample sequenced in a study of CD8+ T cells in alopecia areata. Following RNA extraction, reverse transcription yielded cDNA that acted as the sequencing template. Repertoires were generated with immunoSEQ multiplex PCR, while TCRdb's copy carries only in-frame clones and drops some. The sample holds about 150,000 clones, under 60% seen once. The sample in question was CD8+ T cells sorted from blood, obtained at week 0. The receptors were gathered from a human donor with alopecia areata.

The chain links TRBV14 to TRBJ2-7; possibly TRBD2 for D (6 bases). Germline CDR1 is SGHDN and CDR2 is FVKESK. Trimming shortened V by 1 base and J by 4 bases, and 8 bases separated the two germline ends. This CDR3 is built from 13 residues. CDR3 bases: TGTGCCAGCAGCCAAGTCCGGGGGTACGAGCAGTACTTC. The encoded protein is CASSQVRGYEQYF.

The chain recombines TRBV2 with TRBJ1-4, with a possible D match to TRBD1 (6 bases). Germline V CDR1 and CDR2: SNHLY, FYNNEI. The CDR3 consists of 13 residues. The CDR3 loop reads CGSGAGVDEKLFF. The CDR3 DNA is TGTGGATCAGGGGCAGGCGTCGATGAAAAACTGTTTTTT.

The chain recombines TRBV13 with TRBJ2-7; D unclear. Trimming left V 5 bases short and J 0 bases short, with 5 bases between. This CDR3 has 12 residues. Germline values: CDR1 PRHDT, CDR2 FYEKMQ (reference sequence). The CDR3 protein is CASSTGSYEQYF. In nucleotides, the CDR3 is TGTGCCAGCAGCACGGGCTCCTACGAGCAGTACTTC.

V is TRBV29-1 and J is TRBJ1-2; D gene unclear. The CDR3 covers 13 residues. Germline-derived CDR1 and CDR2 are SQVTM and ANQGSEA. Trimming removed 0 bases from V and 7 bases from J, with 12 bases in between. The CDR3 loop reads CSVEEDGEIGYTF. CDR3 bases: TGCAGCGTTGAAGAGGACGGGGAGATTGGCTACACCTTC. Full variable domain (rest looked up from reference TRBV29-1 and TRBJ1-2): SAVISQKPSRDICQRGTSLTIQCQVDSQVTMMFWYRQQPGQSLTLIATANQGSEATYESGFVIDKFPISRPNLTFSTLTVSNMSPEDSSIYLCSVEEDGEIGYTFGSGTRLTVV.

The chain carries TRBV7-6 and TRBJ2-6; tentative D call: TRBD1 (6 bases). Per the germline V gene, CDR1 is SGHVS and CDR2 is FNYEAQ. Trimming removed 2 bases at V and 2 bases at J, with 13 bases between. This CDR3 has 17 amino acids. The CDR3 DNA follows: TGTGCCAGCAGCTTATTCTACAGGGCCGCTGGGGCCAACGTCCTGACTTTC. It codes for CASSLFYRAAGANVLTF.

This clone was counted between two and nine times. The J gene is TRBJ2-7, the V gene TRBV6-6; the D gene is possibly TRBD2 (7 bases). CDR1 and CDR2 (germline): MNHNY, SVGAGI (reference sequence). V was cut by 11 bases and J by 7 bases, with 18 bases left in between. CDR3 length: 12 residues. The CDR3 loop reads CAAVGGPREQYF. In nucleotides, the CDR3 is TGTGCCGCCGTCGGGGGGCCGAGGGAGCAGTACTTC.

A remark on this clone: This same CDR3 is encoded by further DNA sequences in the sample. The chain has TRBV25-1 and TRBJ2-7, with D hard to call. The CDR3 length is 11 residues. V lost 4 bases, J lost 1 base, and 2 bases lay in between. The germline V gene has CDR1 MGHDK and CDR2 SYGVNS. The CDR3, as DNA: TGTGCCAGCAGTGTATCCTACGAGCAGTACTTC. Protein product: CASSVSYEQYF.

A single count supports this clone. CDR3 nucleotide sequence: TGTGCCAGCAGTGAGGAGGAGACCCAGTACTTC. Translation gives CASSEEETQYF. This chain joins TRBV2 and TRBJ2-5; D uncertain. V lost 3 bases, J lost 5 bases, and 4 bases lay in between. Germline-derived CDR1 and CDR2 are SNHLY and FYNNEI. The CDR3 extends over 11 amino acids.